The 8 T cell receptor beta chains below come from one sample, sequenced in a study of T cells in tuberculosis. Profiling relied on immunoSEQ multiplex PCR, and the TCRdb table lists in-frame clones only, not all of them. Of roughly 92,000 clones in the sample, approximately 91% were seen once. Thawed, overnight-rested PBMC were stained with GMM-loaded CD1B tetramer, viability dye and anti-CD3, then sorted. C32 glucose monomycolate from Rhodococcus equi was loaded onto the CD1B tetramers. Sequenced sample: CD1b-GMM tetramer-negative cells sorted from PBMCs. All receptors come from an adult woman with latent tuberculosis.

This clone has just a few counts. J is TRBJ2-7 and V is TRBV11-2; D remains unclear. Trimming left V 5 bases short and J 3 bases short, with 14 bases between. The CDR3 is 14 residues long. CDR1 is SGHAT and CDR2 is FQNNGV in the germline V gene. The CDR3 nucleotides are TGTGCCAGCAGCCTCGCGTGGGCAGACTACGAGCAGTACTTC. It encodes CASSLAWADYEQYF. The full variable domain, completed using reference TRBV11-2 and TRBJ2-7, is EAGVAQSPRYKIIEKRQSVAFWCNPISGHATLYWYQQILGQGPKLLIQFQNNGVVDDSQLPKDRFSAERLKGVDSTLKIQPAKLEDSAVYLCASSLAWADYEQYFGPGTRLTVT.

The chain employs TRBV7-9 and TRBJ1-1; TRBD1 agrees at 9 bases. This CDR3 is 14 amino acids long. Looked up from germline, CDR1 is SEHNR and CDR2 is FQNEAQ (reference sequence). Trimming cost V 5 bases and J 3 bases; bases outside gene matches: 4. The CDR3 sequence is CASSPTGGDTEAFF. For the CDR3, the DNA is TGTGCCAGCAGCCCGACAGGGGGTGACACTGAAGCTTTCTTT.

V usage is TRBV5-4 and J usage is TRBJ2-1, with 9 bases aligning to TRBD2. The germline V gene has CDR1 SGHNT and CDR2 YYREEE (reference sequence). The V and J ends lost 1 base and 4 bases, in that order; junction bases with no gene match: 0. The CDR3 sequence is 14 residues long. CDR3 coding DNA: TGTGCCAGCAGCTTGACTAGCGGGTACAATGAGCAGTTCTTC. Protein: CASSLTSGYNEQFF.

The chain is built from TRBV6-5 and TRBJ2-1, with D perhaps matching TRBD2 (7 bases). V lost 11 bases, J lost 5 bases, and 22 bases lay in between. CDR1 and CDR2 from the germline V gene are MNHEY and SVGAGI. This CDR3 has 15 amino acids. The CDR3 sequence is CAASFRGAPNNEQFF. CDR3 DNA sequence: TGTGCCGCCTCTTTCCGGGGGGCCCCAAACAATGAGCAGTTCTTC.

CDR3: CASSYRGAYDGELFF. The CDR3 region has the DNA TGTGCCAGCAGCTACCGGGGGGCTTATGACGGGGAGCTGTTTTTT. V is TRBV11-2 and J is TRBJ2-2, with D perhaps matching TRBD2 (7 bases). The CDR3 loop spans 15 amino acids. The V gene's germline CDR1 is SGHAT and CDR2 FQNNGV. Trimming removed 4 bases at V and 7 bases at J, with 16 bases between. Full variable domain (missing parts from reference TRBV11-2 and TRBJ2-2): EAGVAQSPRYKIIEKRQSVAFWCNPISGHATLYWYQQILGQGPKLLIQFQNNGVVDDSQLPKDRFSAERLKGVDSTLKIQPAKLEDSAVYLCASSYRGAYDGELFFGEGSRLTVL.

V gene TRBV30 combines with J gene TRBJ2-7; TRBD1 aligns across 7 bases. This CDR3 spans 13 amino acids. Unmatched junction bases numbered 10, after V lost 5 bases and J lost 6 bases. Germline V gene data show CDR1 as GTSNPN and CDR2 as SVGIG (reference sequence). CDR3 sequence: CAWGDRPFSEQYF. CDR3 nucleotides: TGTGCCTGGGGGGACAGACCGTTTTCCGAGCAGTACTTC.

This chain joins TRBV27 and TRBJ2-7, with D maybe TRBD2 (7 bases). Trimming took off 3 bases at V and 6 bases at J, with 18 bases between the two ends. There are 15 residues in the CDR3. Looked up from germline, CDR1 is MNHEY and CDR2 is SMNVEV (reference sequence). CDR3 region: CASSFGSRGAGEQYF. CDR3 sequence (DNA): TGTGCCAGCAGTTTCGGTAGTCGGGGGGCTGGCGAGCAGTACTTC.

This clone showed up just once. The chain has TRBV27 and TRBJ1-6; a possible D gene is TRBD1 (5 bases). The CDR3 covers 14 residues. V lost 6 bases to trimming and J lost 6 bases, with 12 bases between them. The germline V gene encodes CDR1 MNHEY and CDR2 SMNVEV (reference sequence). The DNA of the CDR3 is TGTGCCAGCAGGAGGGGAGGGCGTAATTCACCCCTCCACTTT. Translated, it gives CASRRGGRNSPLHF.